This T cell receptor (beta chain) derives from a study of T cell clusters in autoimmune cytopenias. TRB rearrangements were amplified by touch-down multiplex PCR with mixed TRB-A/B primers. TCRdb processed the multiplex PCR reads again and assigns one entry to each CDR3 protein, with no DNA. This specimen shows roughly 16,000 distinct CDR3 sequences; the ten leading clones hold around 3.3%. Each sample's input was about 250 ng genomic DNA, some 40,000 genome equivalents. Note on this clonotype: The antigen remains undetermined.

Study-level findings and limits: A dominant lymphoma-associated repertoire apparently masked the cluster-lack signature in secondary cytopenia versus chronic lymphocytic leukemia.

This CDR3 has 14 residues. The data were also submitted as part of a second study, on T cell repertoires in aging, cancer and after chemotherapy. According to that study: Age-matched healthy donors had significantly more diverse, less clonal blood TCR repertoires than untreated cancer patients. In healthy donors, age-related TCR diversity loss mainly reflected lost richness.

The sample taken for sequencing was peripheral blood. The source is a human donor in good health. The J gene is TRBJ2-7, the V gene TRBV12-3 or TRBV12-4; TCRdb's assignment of TRBD2 cannot be checked, as there is no DNA. The chain's CDR3 is CASSFGLTGYEQYF.